This T cell receptor beta chain was identified in a study of Ad26.COV2.S vaccination and SARS-CoV-2 variants. This sample's treatment: 19 received Ad26.COV2.S at low or high dose, single or two shots; about 5 received placebo; per-sample allocation not given. Following the first vaccine or placebo injection, samples were taken on day 63. The method was immunoSEQ multiplex PCR; TCRdb's version includes in-frame clones alone and lacks a portion of them. The table has some 480,000 clones, roughly 87% seen once; the top ten hold around 13%. This clonotype was sampled from a person aged 18-60 years who received the Ad26.COV2.S COVID-19 vaccine or a placebo. The sample consisted of peripheral blood, taken in a trial of Ad26.COV2.S vaccine versus placebo.

The CDR3 here is CASSLLMGGNEKLFF. The CDR3 DNA reads TGTGCCAGCAGTTTATTAATGGGGGGTAATGAAAAACTGTTTTTT. The chain employs TRBV28 and TRBJ1-4; D is perhaps TRBD1 (5 bases). The CDR3 extends over 15 amino acids. Germline CDR1 and CDR2: MDHEN and SYDVKM. V shed 1 base and J shed 4 bases, with 10 bases lying between them.